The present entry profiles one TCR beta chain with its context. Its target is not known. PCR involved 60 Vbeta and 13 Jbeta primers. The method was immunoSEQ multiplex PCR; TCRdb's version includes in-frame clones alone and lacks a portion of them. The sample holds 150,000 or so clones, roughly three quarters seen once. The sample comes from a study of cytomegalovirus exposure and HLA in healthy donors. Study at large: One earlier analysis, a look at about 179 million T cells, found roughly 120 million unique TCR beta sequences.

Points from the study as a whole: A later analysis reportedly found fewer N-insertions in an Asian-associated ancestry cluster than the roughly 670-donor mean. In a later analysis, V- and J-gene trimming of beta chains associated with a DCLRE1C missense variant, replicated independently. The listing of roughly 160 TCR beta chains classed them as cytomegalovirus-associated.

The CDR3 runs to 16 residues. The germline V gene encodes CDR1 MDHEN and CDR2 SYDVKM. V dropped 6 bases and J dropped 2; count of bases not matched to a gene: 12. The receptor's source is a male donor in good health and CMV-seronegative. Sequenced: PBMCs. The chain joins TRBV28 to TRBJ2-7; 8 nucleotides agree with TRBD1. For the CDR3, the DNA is TGTGCCAGCAGGGTGAATGGACAGGGTGGTACCTACGAGCAGTACTTC. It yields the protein CASRVNGQGGTYEQYF.